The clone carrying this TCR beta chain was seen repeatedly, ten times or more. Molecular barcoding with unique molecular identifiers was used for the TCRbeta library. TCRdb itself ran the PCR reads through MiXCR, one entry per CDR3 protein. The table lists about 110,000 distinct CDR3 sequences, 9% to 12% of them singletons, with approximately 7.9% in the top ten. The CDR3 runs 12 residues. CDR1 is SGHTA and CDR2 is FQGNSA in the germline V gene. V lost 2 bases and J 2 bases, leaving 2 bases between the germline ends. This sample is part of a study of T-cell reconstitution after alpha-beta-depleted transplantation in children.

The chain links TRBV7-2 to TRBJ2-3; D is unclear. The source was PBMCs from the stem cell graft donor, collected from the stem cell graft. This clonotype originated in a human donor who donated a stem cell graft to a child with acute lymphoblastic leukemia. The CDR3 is CASSLFTDTQYF. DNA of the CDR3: TGTGCCAGCAGCTTATTCACAGATACGCAGTATTTT.